This TCR beta chain was identified during a study of cytomegalovirus exposure and HLA in healthy donors. Study details: Tens of millions of unique TCR sequences came from HLA-typed donors in an early release.

PCR primers comprised 60 Vbeta and 13 Jbeta primers. Clones were read by immunoSEQ multiplex PCR, and TCRdb kept only the in-frame ones, dropping some. The table shows under 200,000 clones, with approximately 85% occurring only once. Findings of the study overall: The analysis excluded some indistinguishable V segments, including TRBV6-2 and TRBV6-3. The study found most TCR sequences rare, yet found some public TCRs in many donors. Through in vitro validation, a few CMV-associated chains were shown to be specific for CMV antigens.

This clone was seen just once. Its antigen is currently unknown. The V gene's germline CDR1 is MNHEY and CDR2 SMNVEV (reference sequence). Trimming took off 8 bases at V and 2 bases at J, with 16 bases between the two ends. The CDR3 sequence is 14 residues long. The TCR comes from a girl aged 2-10 years in good health and CMV-seropositive. Sequenced input: PBMCs. The chain is built from TRBV27 and TRBJ2-7; D may be TRBD2 (5 bases). CDR3 in DNA: TGTGCCAGCCCGAACCGGGGTTCGACCTACGAGCAGTACTTC. This encodes CASPNRGSTYEQYF.